This TCR beta chain came from a study of tumor-infiltrating lymphocytes in primary liver carcinoma. Study background: Sequenced samples came back with roughly 3.65 to 7.5 million productive TCRbeta reads, and the counts looked alike across tissue types.

A remark on this clonotype: One end of the junction is discordant with germline, which a read error may explain.

Reverse transcription of roughly 470 ng total RNA with a constant-region primer produced TCR beta cDNA. Libraries of TCR beta came from three nested multiplex PCR rounds with slightly modified ARM-PCR. Primers for the first two PCR rounds were TRBV1-TRBV30 forward primers and a C-beta reverse primer (approximately 10 cycles per round). TCRdb processed the multiplex PCR reads anew with MiXCR; each CDR3 protein has one entry. The table has 100,000 to 120,000 distinct CDR3 sequences, around 83% seen once. This CDR3 has 16 residues. The germline CDR1 and CDR2 sequences are SGHAT and FQNNGV. Scientists recovered RNA and DNA together from approximately 20-30 mg of unsorted bulk tissue. Patients underwent resection of primary liver carcinoma.

Specimen: liver tumor tissue from sampling region 3. The subset: tumor region T3, left-lateral pole. V usage is TRBV11-2 and J usage is TRBJ2-2; D may correspond to TRBD1 or TRBD2 (6 bases each). The clonotype was recovered from a man between 35 and 55 years old with primary liver carcinoma and hepatitis B virus infection. Here the CDR3 reads CASSLVTNGGTGELFF. The CDR3 DNA follows: TGTGCCAGCAGCCTAGTGACTAACGGGGGCACCGGGGAACTGTTTTTT. Drawing the rest from reference TRBV11-2 and TRBJ2-2, the complete variable domain is EAGVAQSPRYKIIEKRQSVAFWCNPISGHATLYWYQQILGQGPKLLIQFQNNGVVDDSQLPKDRFSAERLKGVDSTLKIQPAKLEDSAVYLCASSLVTNGGTGELFFGEGSRLTVL.